This T cell receptor beta chain was sequenced during a study of T cell repertoires in cytomegalovirus infection. Findings and caveats of the study: HLA-C-restricted CMV-specific TCR beta clonotypes prevailed in the ex vivo response.

Points on this clonotype: Its antigen is not known.

CDR1 and CDR2 from the germline V gene are DFQATT and SNEGSKA (reference sequence). The CDR3 is 14 residues long. The V gene lost 5 bases and the J gene lost 4 bases, with 15 bases spanning the gap. MiXCR, run by TCRdb on the reads, gives a single entry per CDR3 protein. The sample shows around 900,000 distinct CDR3 sequences, around 30% of them seen only once. V usage is TRBV20-1 and J usage is TRBJ2-1, with D maybe TRBD1 (5 bases). Sequences were derived from cultured CD8+ T cells from PBMCs, sampled from culture after CMV antigen stimulation. The source of this sequence is a human donor in good health (CMV status not recorded). Some clones in this sample may be carry-over from other donors' samples. The CDR3 nucleotides are TGCAGTGCTGCCCTAACCAGGGCTTACAATGAGCAGTTCTTC. It encodes CSAALTRAYNEQFF.